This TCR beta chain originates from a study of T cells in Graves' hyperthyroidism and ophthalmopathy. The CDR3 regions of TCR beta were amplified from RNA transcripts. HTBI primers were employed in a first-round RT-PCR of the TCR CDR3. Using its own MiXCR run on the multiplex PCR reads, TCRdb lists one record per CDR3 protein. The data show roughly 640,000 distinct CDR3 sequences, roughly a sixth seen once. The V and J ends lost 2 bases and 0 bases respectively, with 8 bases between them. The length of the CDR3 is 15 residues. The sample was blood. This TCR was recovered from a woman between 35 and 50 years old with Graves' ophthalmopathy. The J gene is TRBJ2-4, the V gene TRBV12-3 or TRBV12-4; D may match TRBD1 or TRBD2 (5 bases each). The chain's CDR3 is CASSLSGTAKNIQYF. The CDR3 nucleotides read TGTGCCAGCAGTTTAAGTGGGACAGCCAAAAACATTCAGTACTTC.